The 4 T cell receptor beta chains presented below share a single source sample, sequenced in a study of shared clonotypes between healthy human individuals. The table came from immunoSEQ multiplex PCR; TCRdb's copy has only in-frame clones and leaves some out. The table records about 510,000 clones, 90% to 96% of them present only once. Sequences were obtained from naive CD4+ T cells sorted from blood. As for subset: CD45RA+ positively selected. Every receptor here comes from a woman younger than 45 in good health.

The chain recombines TRBV11-1 with TRBJ2-5, with TRBD1 matching 7 bases. Germline CDR1 reads SGHAT; CDR2 reads FQDESV (reference sequence). This CDR3 comprises 14 residues. V was pared by 1 base and J by 3 bases, with 2 bases of the junction left unmatched. This CDR3 reads CASSLGGGEETQYF. CDR3 coding DNA: TGTGCCAGCAGCTTAGGAGGGGGCGAAGAGACCCAGTACTTC.

This clone is a singleton in its sample. This sequence joins TRBV6-5 and TRBJ2-1; TRBD2 matches at 11 bases. V lost 6 bases and J lost 7; bases outside the gene matches: 8. CDR1 and CDR2 (germline): MNHEY, SVGAGI. The CDR3 length is 15 residues. The CDR3 nucleotides read TGTGCCAGCAGCCCCCGGACTAGCGGGTATAATGAGCAGTTCTTC. Translated, it gives CASSPRTSGYNEQFF.

The V call is TRBV9, the J call TRBJ2-1, with 7 bases identical to TRBD1. The CDR3 length is 14 residues. J gave up 5 bases and V 4 bases, and 6 bases lay outside the gene matches. Per germline, CDR1 SGDLS and CDR2 YYNGEE. In DNA, the CDR3 is TGTGCCAGCAGCCAAAGACAGGGTCACAATGAGCAGTTCTTC. It yields the protein CASSQRQGHNEQFF.

This chain links TRBV21-1 with TRBJ2-1; TRBD1 is the table's D call and was not checked against the DNA. TRBV21-1 is an annotated pseudogene. CDR3 length: 16 residues. This CDR3 is CASSTSGRASYNEQFF. CDR3 coding DNA: TGTGCCAGCAGCACCTCGGGCAGGGCTTCCTACAATGAGCAGTTCTTC.